This entry lists 26 T cell receptor beta chains sequenced from one sample in a study of T cell repertoires in cytomegalovirus infection. From the reads, TCRdb called clonotypes with MiXCR, one entry per CDR3 protein. This table holds some 600,000 distinct CDR3 sequences, 20% to 25% found once. Sequenced: CD8+ T cells from PBMCs. The origin of the receptors is a human donor in good health (CMV status not recorded). Some clones in this sample may be carry-over from other donors' samples.

This clonotype was picked up many times. This sequence joins TRBV25-1 and TRBJ1-1; TRBD1 is a possible D gene (6 bases). The germline V gene encodes CDR1 MGHDK and CDR2 SYGVNS. The germline V and J ends were trimmed by 3 bases and 0 bases, with 14 bases remaining between them. This CDR3 has 16 amino acids. The CDR3 is CASSDGQLKVNTEAFF. As DNA, the CDR3 is TGTGCCAGCAGTGATGGACAGCTCAAGGTGAACACTGAAGCTTTCTTT.

This clonotype was seen repeatedly, ten times or more. J is TRBJ2-1 and V is TRBV28, with D perhaps being TRBD1 or TRBD2 (6 bases each). Germline CDR1 MDHEN, CDR2 SYDVKM. Trimming took 5 bases from V and 0 from J, leaving 14 bases between them. CDR3 length equals 16 residues. In nucleotides, the CDR3 is TGTGCCAGCAGTCACATAAGGGGGGCCTCCTACAATGAGCAGTTCTTC. The encoded protein is CASSHIRGASYNEQFF.

This chain uses TRBV19 with TRBJ1-5; TRBD1 aligns across 8 bases. J lost 9 bases, V lost 7 bases, and 5 bases had no gene match. Germline values: CDR1 LNHDA, CDR2 SQIVND (reference sequence). The CDR3 has 12 residues. The CDR3 region is CASTAGGGPQHF. CDR3 nucleotides: TGTGCCAGTACTGCAGGGGGCGGGCCCCAGCATTTT.

This clonotype was picked up many times. This chain links TRBV7-9 with TRBJ1-2; D is unresolved. V lost 7 bases and J 5 bases, leaving 17 bases between the germline ends. CDR3 size: 14 residues. Germline V gives CDR1 SEHNR, CDR2 FQNEAQ (reference sequence). The CDR3: CASTSGGPKYGYTF. CDR3 in DNA: TGTGCCAGCACCTCGGGTGGACCGAAGTATGGCTACACCTTC.

V is TRBV20-1 and J is TRBJ1-2; 10 positions match TRBD1. V was pared by 3 bases and J by 2 bases, with 6 bases of the junction left unmatched. CDR1 is DFQATT and CDR2 is SNEGSKA in the germline V gene (reference sequence). The CDR3 runs 15 residues. The CDR3 is CSASAPGQGNYGYTF. In DNA form, the CDR3 reads TGCAGTGCTAGCGCTCCGGGACAGGGGAACTATGGCTACACCTTC.

The chain uses TRBV10-3 and TRBJ2-1, with D possibly being TRBD2 (5 bases). The CDR3 totals 16 residues. Germline V gene data show CDR1 as ENHRY and CDR2 as SYGVKD. Trimming pared 2 bases from V and 7 bases from J, leaving 18 bases between. The CDR3 DNA follows: TGTGCCATCAGTGAGGAGAGGGCCTCGCGACAAAATGAGCAGTTCTTC. Its protein is CAISEERASRQNEQFF.

In its sample, this clonotype was seen many times. The genes are TRBV12-3 or TRBV12-4 and TRBJ2-1; 7 bases are shared with TRBD2. V shed 2 bases and J 3 bases; nucleotides not matched to a gene: 4. The CDR3 is 15 residues long. The CDR3 here is CASSLKAGIYNEQFF. The CDR3 DNA follows: TGTGCCAGCAGTTTAAAAGCGGGGATCTACAATGAGCAGTTCTTC.

The chain joins TRBV6-6 to TRBJ1-5, with a possible D match to TRBD1 (5 bases). CDR3 length: 19 residues. Germline V gene lookup returns CDR1 MNHNY and CDR2 SVGAGI (reference sequence). V was cut by 4 bases and J by 0 bases, with 22 bases left in between. The CDR3 DNA is TGTGCCAGCAGTTGCCTAGGGGACCCCGAACCGAATAGCAATCAGCCCCAGCATTTT. Amino acid sequence: CASSCLGDPEPNSNQPQHF.

Concerning this clonotype: At one end the junction does not follow the germline gene, possibly because of a read error. V is TRBV7-3 and J is TRBJ2-1; possible D gene TRBD2, 5 bases. Germline CDR1 reads SGHTA; CDR2 reads FQGTGA. The CDR3 runs 16 residues. The CDR3: CAGSLMATSSYNEQFF. For the CDR3, the DNA is TGTGCCGGCAGCTTAATGGCTACTAGCTCCTACAATGAGCAGTTCTTC.

This clonotype was seen many times. The rearrangement uses TRBV6-6 and TRBJ2-1; 7 positions agree with TRBD1. Germline lookup yields CDR1 MNHNY and CDR2 SVGAGI (reference sequence). This CDR3 has 16 amino acids. The ends lost 5 bases at V and 0 bases at J; junction bases unmatched: 7. The chain's CDR3 is CASSTTGAGSYNEQFF. The CDR3 DNA follows: TGTGCCAGCAGTACAACAGGGGCAGGCTCCTACAATGAGCAGTTCTTC.

The chain recombines TRBV7-2 with TRBJ2-7, with 13 bases identical to TRBD2. V trimming: 2 bases; J trimming: 2 bases; junction bases outside the gene matches: 9. This CDR3 is built from 18 residues. The germline V gene encodes CDR1 SGHTA and CDR2 FQGNSA. This CDR3 reads CASSLNQGTSGITYEQYF. CDR3 DNA: TGTGCCAGCAGCTTAAATCAGGGGACTAGCGGGATTACCTACGAGCAGTACTTC.

V and J are TRBV20-1 and TRBJ1-2, with TRBD1 matching 7 bases. V shed 2 bases, J shed 4 bases, and the junction held 13 bases outside the gene matches. The CDR3 covers 16 residues. CDR1 is DFQATT and CDR2 is SNEGSKA in the germline V gene (reference sequence). This CDR3 reads CSARLVDRARGYGYTF. The CDR3 DNA reads TGCAGTGCTAGATTGGTAGACAGGGCCAGAGGCTATGGCTACACCTTC.

A few counts support this clonotype. The chain carries TRBV2 and TRBJ1-1; possibly TRBD1 for D (6 bases). V was clipped by 6 bases and J by 7 bases, with 9 bases between them. The CDR3 totals 11 residues. CDR1 SNHLY and CDR2 FYNNEI come from the germline V gene. This chain's CDR3 is CASRRTDEAFF. The CDR3 DNA reads TGTGCCAGCAGGAGGACAGATGAAGCTTTCTTT.

This clonotype has a handful of counts. This chain joins TRBV20-1 and TRBJ2-1; 8 bases map to TRBD1. Germline-derived CDR1 and CDR2 are DFQATT and SNEGSKA (reference sequence). The CDR3 sequence is 14 residues long. V trimming: 0 bases; J trimming: 6 bases; junction bases outside the gene matches: 4. This CDR3 is CSARDRGHPNEQFF. The CDR3 nucleotides are TGCAGTGCTAGAGACAGGGGGCACCCCAATGAGCAGTTCTTC.

This clonotype was seen only a few times. The chain has TRBV9 and TRBJ2-3; D uncertain. V lost 0 bases, J lost 4 bases, and 12 bases lay in between. CDR3 length: 15 amino acids. Per the germline V gene, CDR1 is SGDLS and CDR2 is YYNGEE. CDR3 nucleotides: TGTGCCAGCAGCGTAGAAAGGAAAGGTTCAGATACGCAGTATTTT. This encodes CASSVERKGSDTQYF.

A word on this clonotype: Sequence at one end of the junction differs from germline and may be a read error. The chain recombines TRBV6-1 with TRBJ2-6; possibly TRBD1 for D (5 bases). Germline-derived CDR1 and CDR2 are MNHNS and SASEGT. The CDR3 contains 14 residues. The CDR3 sequence is CASSHSSGANVLTF. For the CDR3, the DNA is TGTGCCAGCAGTCACTCCTCTGGGGCCAATGTCCTGACTTTC.

This clonotype was seen at least ten times. The chain joins TRBV7-6 to TRBJ2-3; tentative D call: TRBD2 (6 bases). The CDR3 length is 14 residues. The V gene's germline CDR1 is SGHVS and CDR2 FNYEAQ. V shed 4 bases and J shed 2 bases, with 10 bases lying between them. CDR3 sequence (DNA): TGTGCCAGCAGCTGGCGGGGCACCACAGATACGCAGTATTTT. Translating gives CASSWRGTTDTQYF. Full variable domain (outside the CDR3, taken from reference TRBV7-6 and TRBJ2-3): GAGVSQSPRYKVTKRGQDVALRCDPISGHVSLYWYRQALGQGPEFLTYFNYEAQQDKSGLPNDRFSAERPEGSISTLTIQRTEQRDSAMYRCASSWRGTTDTQYFGPGTRLTVL.

The chain carries TRBV28 and TRBJ2-2; 7 bases map to TRBD1. Germline-derived CDR1 and CDR2 are MDHEN and SYDVKM. This CDR3 spans 14 amino acids. V lost 6 bases, J lost 3 bases, and 4 bases stayed unmatched. CDR3 nucleotide sequence: TGTGCCAGCAGGAGGACAGGTCACACCGGGGAGCTGTTTTTT. Protein: CASRRTGHTGELFF.

This chain connects TRBV5-5 to TRBJ1-5; 7 bases fit TRBD1. This CDR3 region has 14 residues. Germline CDR1 reads SGHKS; CDR2 reads YYEKEE (reference sequence). V shed 7 bases and J 5 bases; nucleotides not matched to a gene: 9. The CDR3 DNA is TGTGCCAGCTGCTCGAGAGGGGGCGATCAGCCCCAGCATTTT. Its translation: CASCSRGGDQPQHF.

The sample holds many counts of this clonotype. The chain links TRBV11-2 to TRBJ1-4; D call uncertain. The germline V gene has CDR1 SGHAT and CDR2 FQNNGV. Trimming pared 7 bases from V and 4 bases from J, leaving 16 bases between. There are 15 residues in the CDR3. The CDR3 spells CASILSAASNEKLFF. CDR3 nucleotides: TGTGCCAGCATCCTGTCCGCGGCAAGTAATGAAAAACTGTTTTTT.

This clonotype was found a few times. The J gene is TRBJ2-7, the V gene TRBV6-6, with 7 positions matching TRBD1. CDR3 length: 16 residues. After removal of 4 bases from V and 2 bases from J, the junction contained 11 bases not matched to a gene. Germline-derived CDR1 and CDR2 are MNHNY and SVGAGI (reference sequence). CDR3 protein: CASSSVIWDRTYEQYV. The CDR3 DNA follows: TGTGCCAGCAGTTCCGTCATTTGGGACAGAACCTACGAGCAGTACGTC.

As concerns this clonotype: This may be a read error, as it is one base from a much larger clone. The rearrangement links TRBV7-2 to TRBJ2-7; 9 nucleotides agree with TRBD1. Germline assignment: CDR1 SGHTA and CDR2 FQGNSA. The CDR3 is 14 amino acids. Here the CDR3 reads CVSSFGQGRYEQYF. DNA for the CDR3: TGTGTCAGCAGCTTTGGACAGGGGAGGTACGAGCAGTACTTC.

On this clonotype: One base away lies a much larger clone, so this may be a sequencing read error. CDR3 DNA: TGTGTCAGTAGGGCTCTAGCGGGCACCTACAATGAGCAGTTCTTC. As protein: CVSRALAGTYNEQFF. V gene TRBV19 combines with J gene TRBJ2-1; 8 bases are a match to TRBD2. CDR1 LNHDA and CDR2 SQIVND come from the germline V gene (reference sequence). This CDR3 region has 15 residues.

J is TRBJ1-4 and V is TRBV28; the match to TRBD1 covers 11 bases. V lost 3 bases, J lost 6 bases, and 3 bases stayed unmatched. This CDR3 has 15 amino acids. Germline CDR1 and CDR2: MDHEN and SYDVKM. Here the CDR3 DNA reads TGTGCCAGCAGTTTCCGGACAGGGGGCGATGAAAAACTGTTTTTT. Amino acid sequence: CASSFRTGGDEKLFF.

The chain recombines TRBV14 with TRBJ2-1; TRBD2 might be the D (6 bases). The germline V gene encodes CDR1 SGHDN and CDR2 FVKESK. The V end lost 0 bases, the J end lost 2 bases, and 11 bases lay between the germline ends. The CDR3 is 16 residues long. Here the CDR3 DNA reads TGTGCCAGCAGCCAAGATGCGGACTACCCCTACAATGAGCAGTTCTTC. Its protein product is CASSQDADYPYNEQFF.

This clonotype came up a few times. V gene TRBV7-9 combines with J gene TRBJ2-2; D gene ambiguous. Germline V gene sequence: CDR1 SEHNR, CDR2 FQNEAQ (reference sequence). CDR3 length: 13 residues. With 6 bases removed from V and 3 bases from J, the gap between germline ends came to 8 bases. In DNA, the CDR3 is TGTGCCAGCAGTCCGACACACACCGGGGAGCTGTTTTTT. This gives the protein CASSPTHTGELFF.